This T cell receptor (beta chain) was obtained from a study of control samples from healthy donors and cancer patients. The repertoire was sequenced with immunoSEQ multiplex PCR; TCRdb's copy has only in-frame clones and lacks some. Altogether 100,000 to 150,000 clones are present, around nine tenths being singletons, with the ten largest covering more than 2%. Germline CDR1 is MGHRA and CDR2 is YSYEKL. This CDR3 has 14 residues. V was shortened by 2 bases and J by 3 bases, with 11 bases between the two germline ends. Sequencing used blood. The chain recombines TRBV4-1 with TRBJ2-7; weak D call: TRBD1 (6 bases). This TCR came from a man between 18 and 35 years old in good health. This CDR3 is CASSQLTGFYEQYF. The CDR3 DNA reads TGCGCCAGCAGCCAACTAACAGGGTTCTACGAGCAGTACTTC.